The rows below give T cell receptor beta chains drawn from one sample of a study of molecular identifiers for immune sequencing clone quantification. TCRdb fed the PCR reads into MiXCR, producing one record per CDR3 protein. The profile covers 490,000 or so distinct CDR3 sequences, with approximately 25% appearing a single time and approximately 0.76% taken by the ten largest. Sequencing input: naive CD8+ T cells from blood, with Jurkat cell RNA spiked in. The receptors derive from a human donor in good health. Some libraries in this study had Jurkat cell RNA spiked in. The CDR3 runs from the conserved cysteine through the conserved F or W. A D gene is named only where the DNA matches it firmly. Part of the rows lack a size; the others show once, few, many or a class for expanded clones.

clone_size j_call d_call cdr3_length v_call cdr3_aa
NA TRBJ2-1 NA 13 TRBV28 CASSSRLMDAQFF
many TRBJ2-3 TRBD2 17 TRBV7-6 CASSLGSGGLYTDTQYF
once TRBJ2-5 NA 16 TRBV6-5 CARSGVRDLIQETQYF
few TRBJ2-3 NA 14 TRBV6-2/TRBV6-3 CASSYWTATDTQYF
NA TRBJ1-2 NA 17 TRBV27 CASSLSSRGMGHYGYTF
NA TRBJ2-1 TRBD1 18 TRBV4-3 CASSQDRGQASSYNEQFF
few TRBJ2-2 NA 13 TRBV15 CATSRDMTGELFF
many TRBJ2-2 NA 11 TRBV4-2 CASSRAGELFF
NA TRBJ2-1 TRBD1 15 TRBV27 CASSPGTGGRNEQFF
few TRBJ2-2 TRBD2 16 TRBV27 CASSPGLAGNTGELFF
NA TRBJ1-6 TRBD1 14 TRBV5-6 CASSPDRGGSPLHF
NA TRBJ1-5 TRBD1 16 TRBV6-5 CASSYPYRGRYQPQHF
NA TRBJ2-4 NA 17 TRBV4-2 CASSQAAGLRDKNIQYF
few TRBJ1-2 NA 13 TRBV29-1 CSVGTQAAYGYTF
few TRBJ2-7 NA 14 TRBV19 CASRPGHLLYEPYF
NA TRBJ2-7 TRBD2 14 TRBV27 CAGSLAGYAYEQYF
NA TRBJ2-1 TRBD2 18 TRBV12-3/TRBV12-4 CASSFGMGASGSEDEQFF
NA TRBJ2-1 TRBD2 21 TRBV11-2 CASSWKWGHPVGTSVSDEQFF
NA TRBJ1-4 NA 16 TRBV7-6 CASSLARGPQGEKLFF
many TRBJ2-5 NA 11 TRBV12-3/TRBV12-4 CASTGAETQYF
few TRBJ2-1 TRBD2 16 TRBV27 CASSPVALAVYNEQFF
few TRBJ2-1 TRBD2 13 TRBV12-3/TRBV12-4 CASSFSGSSEQFF
NA TRBJ2-5 TRBD2 16 TRBV27 CASSFGLAGMEETQYF
many TRBJ2-3 TRBD2 15 TRBV7-9 CASSLTSQGTDTQYF
few TRBJ2-7 NA 17 TRBV20-1 CSARDFSDMPTPYVQYF
few TRBJ2-2 TRBD2 18 TRBV4-3 CASSQDVSGGANTGELFF
many TRBJ1-1 NA 13 TRBV29-1 CSVEAWKNTEAFF
few TRBJ2-7 NA 11 TRBV7-7 CASSAEYEQYF
many TRBJ1-4 NA 10 TRBV12-3/TRBV12-4 CASLGGKLFF
few TRBJ2-5 NA 14 TRBV6-5 CASSYEAVGGTQYF
few TRBJ2-7 NA 14 TRBV27 CASSYGTVPYEQYF
few TRBJ2-7 NA 16 TRBV5-1 CASSETPGRRSYEQYF
many TRBJ2-3 NA 12 TRBV10-3 CAISDREDTQYF
few TRBJ2-5 NA 12 TRBV7-7 CASSRDQETQYF
few TRBJ1-6 NA 14 TRBV19 CASSMDWEDSPLHF